Below are 29 T cell receptor beta chains sequenced from a single sample in a study of T cell repertoires in cytomegalovirus infection. Antigens of these TCRs are unknown. TCRdb called the reads again in MiXCR, with one record for every CDR3 protein. The sample shows 110,000 or so distinct CDR3 sequences, roughly 31% of them seen only once. The sequenced sample was CD8+ T cells from cultured PBMCs, obtained from culture after CMV antigen stimulation. Receptors were obtained from a human donor in good health (CMV status not recorded). Some clones in this sample may be carry-over from other donors' samples.

The rearrangement joins TRBV7-8 to TRBJ2-7, with a weak D call TRBD1 (6 bases). This CDR3 region has 19 residues. The ends were cut back, 0 bases at V and 1 base at J, with 22 bases in the middle. Germline V gene lookup returns CDR1 SGHVS and CDR2 FQNEAQ. The CDR3 region has the DNA TGTGCCAGCAGCTTAGCGTTGGGACCTTCTGCAGGGACATCCTACGAGCAGTACTTC. Its translation is CASSLALGPSAGTSYEQYF. Complete variable domain (other parts from reference TRBV7-8 and TRBJ2-7): GAGVSQSPRYKVAKRGQDVALRCDPISGHVSLFWYQQALGQGPEFLTYFQNEAQLDKSGLPSDRFFAERPEGSVSTLKIQRTQQEDSAVYLCASSLALGPSAGTSYEQYFGPGTRLTVT.

CDR3 DNA: TGTGCCAGCAGTCATACGACATCGGACCGTGGTTCACCCCTCCACTTT. It translates to CASSHTTSDRGSPLHF. The chain recombines TRBV27 with TRBJ1-6; D remains unclear. V lost 5 bases and J lost 9, with 20 bases in between. Germline V gene lookup returns CDR1 MNHEY and CDR2 SMNVEV (reference sequence). The CDR3 is 16 amino acids.

This clonotype has just a few counts. J is TRBJ2-5 and V is TRBV20-1; 15 bases line up with TRBD2. Germline assignment: CDR1 DFQATT and CDR2 SNEGSKA (reference sequence). Trimming at V came to 6 bases and at J to 4 bases, leaving 6 bases not matched to a gene. The CDR3 loop spans 15 amino acids. As DNA, the CDR3 is TGCAGTGCCCGGGGGACTAGCGGGGGGTTAGAGACCCAGTACTTC. Protein product: CSARGTSGGLETQYF.

This clonotype was observed many times. The V and J genes are TRBV7-2 and TRBJ2-7, with a tentative D call TRBD1 (6 bases). Germline CDR1 reads SGHTA; CDR2 reads FQGNSA. The CDR3 sequence is 12 residues long. The V end was cut by 4 bases, the J end by 7 bases, with 11 bases between. Here the CDR3 reads CASSSQGGEQYF. In DNA form, the CDR3 reads TGTGCCAGCAGCTCACAGGGTGGAGAGCAGTACTTC.

This chain joins TRBV20-1 and TRBJ2-4, with 10 nucleotides matching TRBD2. Germline values: CDR1 DFQATT, CDR2 SNEGSKA (reference sequence). V lost 5 bases, J lost 6 bases, and 7 bases stayed unmatched. CDR3 length: 14 residues. CDR3 in DNA: TGCAGTGCTGCAGAGCTAGCGGGGGCAAACATTCAGTACTTC. This sequence encodes CSAAELAGANIQYF.

V and J are TRBV12-3 or TRBV12-4 and TRBJ2-1; no clear D. Trimming left V 3 bases short and J 9 bases short, with 12 bases between. The CDR3 runs to 13 residues. The CDR3 DNA sequence: TGTGCCAGCAGTTTTGGGCTTTTGGTTGAGCAGTTCTTC. Its protein is CASSFGLLVEQFF.

V gene TRBV6-1 combines with J gene TRBJ1-2; 9 nucleotides align to TRBD1. Unmatched junction bases numbered 9, after V lost 3 bases and J lost 1 base. The length of the CDR3 is 17 residues. The V gene's germline CDR1 is MNHNS and CDR2 SASEGT. The CDR3 sequence: CASSDTPGQGINYGYTF. CDR3 nucleotides: TGTGCCAGCAGTGATACTCCGGGACAGGGTATTAACTATGGCTACACCTTC.

Concerning this clonotype: One junction end does not reproduce the germline sequence, and a read error may be involved. The V gene is TRBV7-7, the J gene TRBJ2-5; 7 nucleotides align to TRBD2. The CDR3 contains 14 residues. CDR1 is SSHAT and CDR2 is FNYEAQ in the germline V gene (reference sequence). The CDR3 here is CASSPTAGVETQYF. The CDR3, as DNA: TGTGCTAGCAGCCCAACCGCGGGGGTCGAGACCCAGTACTTC.

This chain uses TRBV6-4 with TRBJ1-1; D is unclear. Germline CDR1 MRHNA, CDR2 SNTAGT. Trimming cost V 6 bases and J 4 bases, with 15 bases left between them. CDR3 length: 14 residues. The CDR3, as DNA: TGTGCCAGCAGAGTGACGGAATGGGGCACTGAAGCTTTCTTT. Residues: CASRVTEWGTEAFF.

This clonotype was detected a few times. The gene calls are TRBV7-8 and TRBJ2-1; 7 nucleotides align to TRBD1. The trim removed 6 bases at V and 5 bases at J, leaving 13 bases unmatched. Germline V gene lookup returns CDR1 SGHVS and CDR2 FQNEAQ. The CDR3 totals 16 residues. CDR3 sequence: CASRSKPGQSHNEQFF. CDR3 DNA sequence: TGTGCCAGCAGGAGTAAACCGGGACAGAGTCACAATGAGCAGTTCTTC.

This clonotype turned up a few times. The gene calls are TRBV6-2 or TRBV6-3 and TRBJ2-1; 11 nucleotides line up with TRBD2. Germline V gene data show CDR1 as MNHEY and CDR2 as SVGEGT. The V gene end was trimmed by 5 bases and the J gene end by 3 bases; junction bases not matched to a gene: 9. This CDR3 contains 17 residues. The CDR3 coding sequence is TGTGCCAGCAGTCCACTAGCGGGGGCCACCTTCTACAATGAGCAGTTCTTC. Protein: CASSPLAGATFYNEQFF.

V and J are TRBV6-4 and TRBJ2-1, with 7 bases aligning to TRBD2. The CDR3 covers 14 residues. Germline CDR1 and CDR2: MRHNA and SNTAGT. Trimming took 3 bases from V and 2 from J; bases not matched to a gene: 1. DNA of the CDR3: TGTGCCAGCAGTGAGCGGGGGACCTACAATGAGCAGTTCTTC. Its protein is CASSERGTYNEQFF.

This clonotype turned up a few times. V gene TRBV28 combines with J gene TRBJ1-2; unclear D gene. Germline V gene data show CDR1 as MDHEN and CDR2 as SYDVKM. This CDR3 is 14 amino acids long. V lost 2 bases and J lost 0, with 7 bases in between. As DNA, the CDR3 is TGTGCCAGCAGTTTAGTTGGGGCTAACTATGGCTACACCTTC. Protein sequence: CASSLVGANYGYTF.

This chain connects TRBV19 to TRBJ2-2; D is possibly TRBD2 (5 bases). The CDR3 is 15 amino acids. Germline CDR1 is LNHDA and CDR2 is SQIVND (reference sequence). V lost 2 bases and J 4 bases, leaving 11 bases between the germline ends. Here the CDR3 DNA reads TGTGCCAGTAGTATAAAGGCCAGCGGCACCGGGGAGCTGTTTTTT. Translation: CASSIKASGTGELFF.

The V and J genes are TRBV13 and TRBJ2-3, with D maybe TRBD1 (5 bases). The CDR3 runs 17 residues. V was shortened by 5 bases and J by 3 bases, with 21 bases between the two germline ends. Germline V gene data show CDR1 as PRHDT and CDR2 as FYEKMQ (reference sequence). CDR3 sequence: CASSTTTVTRRTDTQYF. CDR3 DNA sequence: TGTGCCAGCAGCACTACGACAGTGACAAGAAGAACAGATACGCAGTATTTT.

This clonotype was observed a few times. The gene calls are TRBV27 and TRBJ2-7; TRBD1 is a possible D gene (5 bases). Trimming removed 0 bases from V and 2 bases from J, with 8 bases in between. CDR3 size: 14 residues. Germline loops: CDR1 MNHEY, CDR2 SMNVEV (reference sequence). The CDR3 protein is CASSLSTEAYEQYF. Here the CDR3 DNA reads TGTGCCAGCAGTTTATCGACAGAAGCCTACGAGCAGTACTTC.

Concerning this clonotype: This may arise from a read error, as a much more abundant clone is one base away. DNA for the CDR3: TGTGCCAGCGGTTATTCGAGGGGGCCCACAGATACGCAGTATTTT. Translation: CASGYSRGPTDTQYF. The V and J genes are TRBV6-5 and TRBJ2-3; 7 nucleotides agree with TRBD1. This CDR3 spans 15 amino acids. CDR1 MNHEY and CDR2 SVGAGI come from the germline V gene.

The CDR3 DNA sequence: TGTGCCAGCAGCCCCAGTGCAACGGGGGAGCAGTACTTC. It translates to CASSPSATGEQYF. The rearrangement joins TRBV9 to TRBJ2-7; TRBD2 is a possible D gene (5 bases). Germline CDR1 reads SGDLS; CDR2 reads YYNGEE. Trimming removed 4 bases from V and 7 bases from J, with 15 bases in between. CDR3 length: 13 amino acids.

A few counts support this clonotype. V is TRBV19 and J is TRBJ2-2; D gene ambiguous. The CDR3 has 16 residues. Trimming left V 2 bases short and J 8 bases short, with 18 bases between. Germline CDR1 and CDR2: LNHDA and SQIVND (reference sequence). The DNA for the CDR3 is TGTGCCAGTAGTATACGGAGCAGGAGCCACCTTGGGGAGCTGTTTTTT. Protein: CASSIRSRSHLGELFF.

The chain is built from TRBV4-1 and TRBJ2-1; the D gene could be TRBD1 or TRBD2 (7 bases each). Germline V lookup: CDR1 MGHRA, CDR2 YSYEKL. V was trimmed by 4 bases and J by 7 bases, leaving 20 bases between them. This CDR3 is 16 amino acids long. In DNA form, the CDR3 reads TGCGCCAGCAGCCCGAAAGCAGGGGGGGATTGGAATGAGCAGTTCTTC. It translates to CASSPKAGGDWNEQFF.

The chain uses TRBV13 and TRBJ2-3, with D possibly matching TRBD1 (5 bases). Trimming removed 3 bases at V and 1 base at J, with 14 bases between. Germline V gives CDR1 PRHDT, CDR2 FYEKMQ (reference sequence). CDR3 length: 16 amino acids. CDR3 nucleotides: TGTGCCAGCAGCTTTGTGGGGCCTGATCGCACAGATACGCAGTATTTT. Translated: CASSFVGPDRTDTQYF.

The J gene is TRBJ2-7, the V gene TRBV19; 9 bases are shared with TRBD1. The V and J ends lost 5 bases and 4 bases, in that order; junction bases with no gene match: 9. In germline, CDR1 is LNHDA, CDR2 SQIVND (reference sequence). The CDR3 has 15 amino acids. In DNA form, the CDR3 reads TGTGCCAGTAGTCCTTCCGGACAGGGGATTTACGAGCAGTACTTC. Its protein product is CASSPSGQGIYEQYF.

The rearrangement joins TRBV9 to TRBJ2-7; 9 bases fit TRBD1. CDR1 is SGDLS, CDR2 YYNGEE, per germline. V lost 4 bases, J lost 0 bases, and 8 bases stayed unmatched. The CDR3 runs to 16 residues. CDR3 sequence (DNA): TGTGCCAGCAGCCCCCCCGGACAGGGGAGCTCCTACGAGCAGTACTTC. Encoded protein: CASSPPGQGSSYEQYF.

The chain combines TRBV5-6 with TRBJ2-7, with TRBD2 matching 10 bases. Germline V gene data show CDR1 as SGHDT and CDR2 as YYEEEE. The CDR3 totals 16 residues. V lost 0 bases to trimming and J lost 7 bases; unmatched junction nucleotides: 10. The chain's CDR3 is CASSLEGSGGAFEQYF. CDR3 in DNA: TGTGCCAGCAGCTTGGAGGGCAGCGGGGGGGCGTTTGAGCAGTACTTC.

The rearrangement joins TRBV20-1 to TRBJ1-5; a weak D match, TRBD1 (6 bases). In germline, CDR1 is DFQATT, CDR2 SNEGSKA (reference sequence). Trimming pared 0 bases from V and 3 bases from J, leaving 15 bases between. This CDR3 contains 16 residues. The CDR3 DNA reads as TGCAGTGCTAGAGATAAGGGCACAGGGCTCAATCAGCCCCAGCATTTT. This sequence encodes CSARDKGTGLNQPQHF.

The chain uses TRBV12-5 and TRBJ2-3, with 7 bases that match TRBD1. This CDR3 spans 15 amino acids. The trim removed 4 bases at V and 2 bases at J, leaving 6 bases unmatched. The germline V gene encodes CDR1 LGHNT and CDR2 FRNRAP. CDR3 region: CASGWTGTVTDTQYF. The CDR3 nucleotides read TGTGCTAGTGGTTGGACCGGGACAGTCACAGATACGCAGTATTTT.

The table lists this clonotype with a few counts. The V gene is TRBV7-6, the J gene TRBJ1-6; no reliable D call. V gave up 4 bases and J gave up 0 bases, with 16 bases separating them. The V gene's germline CDR1 is SGHVS and CDR2 FNYEAQ. This CDR3 spans 18 amino acids. CDR3 nucleotide sequence: TGTGCCAGCAGCTCCGAGTCCGCCCTGAGCTCCTATAATTCACCCCTCCACTTT. It codes for CASSSESALSSYNSPLHF.

The chain has TRBV12-5 and TRBJ2-7; 7 positions match TRBD1. Germline lookup yields CDR1 LGHNT and CDR2 FRNRAP. The CDR3 is made up of 17 amino acids. V was pared by 5 bases and J by 3 bases, with 16 bases of the junction left unmatched. In nucleotides, the CDR3 is TGTGCTAGTGGTCCGAGCACTTCGTACAGGGGCCTCTACGAGCAGTACTTC. As protein: CASGPSTSYRGLYEQYF.

The V gene is TRBV20-1, the J gene TRBJ1-1; maybe TRBD1 (6 bases). The CDR3 has 14 residues. Per germline, CDR1 DFQATT and CDR2 SNEGSKA (reference sequence). V was pared by 7 bases and J by 6 bases, with 21 bases between. The DNA for the CDR3 is TGCAGTGTACAGGGCTTATCGATAAACGCTGAAGCTTTCTTT. Translating it yields CSVQGLSINAEAFF.